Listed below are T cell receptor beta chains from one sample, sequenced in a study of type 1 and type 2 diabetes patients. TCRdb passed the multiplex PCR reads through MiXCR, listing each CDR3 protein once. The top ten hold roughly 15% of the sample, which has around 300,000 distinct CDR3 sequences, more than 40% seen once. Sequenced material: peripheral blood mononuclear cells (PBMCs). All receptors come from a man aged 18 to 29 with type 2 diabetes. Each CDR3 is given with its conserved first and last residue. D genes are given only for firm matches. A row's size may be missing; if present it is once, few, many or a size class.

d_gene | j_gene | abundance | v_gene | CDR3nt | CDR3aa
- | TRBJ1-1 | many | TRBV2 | TGTGCCAGCAGGGCCGACAGGTTGGGCACTGAAGCTTTCTTT | CASRADRLGTEAFF
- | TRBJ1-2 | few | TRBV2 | TGTGCCAGCAGTGAAGGTCGGGAATCTGAGACCTTC | CASSEGRESETF
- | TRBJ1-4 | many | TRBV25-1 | TGTGCCAGCAGGACGAGTTGGGGTGAAAAACTGTTTTTT | CASRTSWGEKLFF
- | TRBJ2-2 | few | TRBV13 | TGTGCCAGCAGCTTACTAGGACTTCTGGGCACCGGGGAGCTGTTTTTT | CASSLLGLLGTGELFF
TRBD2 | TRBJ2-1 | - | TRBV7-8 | TGTGCCAGCAGCTTGACTAGCGGGAGTGTTAATGAGCAGTTCTTC | CASSLTSGSVNEQFF
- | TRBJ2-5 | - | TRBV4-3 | TGCGCCAGCAGCCAAGAGAGGGGTGGAGAGACCCAGTACTTC | CASSQERGGETQYF
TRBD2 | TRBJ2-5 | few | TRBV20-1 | TGCAGTGCTCAGGGACTAGTAGCAGAGACCCAGTACTTC | CSAQGLVAETQYF
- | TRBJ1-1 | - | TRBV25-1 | TGTGCCAGTAGGATCAAGGACAGACCTTACACTGAAGCTTTCTTT | CASRIKDRPYTEAFF
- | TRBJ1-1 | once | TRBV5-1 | TGCGCCAGCAGCCCTAATGCGGCAGACGTGAACACTGAAGCTTTCTTT | CASSPNAADVNTEAFF
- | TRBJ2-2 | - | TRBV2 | TGTGCCACCACCCCGCGAGTTACCACCGGGGAGCTGTTTTTT | CATTPRVTTGELFF
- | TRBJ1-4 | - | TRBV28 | TGTGCCAGCAGCCCGATCGTTTCGGGTGAAAAACTGTTTTTT | CASSPIVSGEKLFF
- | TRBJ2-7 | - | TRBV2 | TGTGCCAGCAGTGAAACAGGTATTACGCGGGAGCAGTACTTC | CASSETGITREQYF
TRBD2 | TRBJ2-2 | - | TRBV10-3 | TGTGCCATCTCGGGACTAGCGGGACCTACCGGGGAGCTGTTTTTT | CAISGLAGPTGELFF
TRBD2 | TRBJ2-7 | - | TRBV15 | TGTGCCACCAGCAGAGGGGGTAGCGGGAGTAAAGAGCAGTACTTC | CATSRGGSGSKEQYF
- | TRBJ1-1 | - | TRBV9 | TGTGCCAGCAGCGAGGTCCAGAACACTGAAGCTTTCTTT | CASSEVQNTEAFF
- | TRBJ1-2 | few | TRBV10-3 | TGTGCCATCAGTGTTTGGAGGGTTTATGGCTACACCTTC | CAISVWRVYGYTF
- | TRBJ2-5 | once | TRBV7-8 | TGTGCCAGTAAGAGAAACAGCAACCAAGAGACCCAGTACTTC | CASKRNSNQETQYF
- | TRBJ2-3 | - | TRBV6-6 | TGTGCCAGCAGTTACTCTGGCAGGAGCACAGATACGCAGTACTTT | CASSYSGRSTDTQYF
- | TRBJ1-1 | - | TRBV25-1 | TGTGCCTGGAACAGGGTCACTGAAGCTTTCTTT | CAWNRVTEAFF
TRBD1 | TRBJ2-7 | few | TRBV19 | TGTGCCAGTAGTGAGGACAGGGACTACGAGCAGTACTTC | CASSEDRDYEQYF
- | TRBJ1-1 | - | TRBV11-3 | TGTGCCAGCAGCAAGGCATTGAACACTGAAGCTTTCTTT | CASSKALNTEAFF
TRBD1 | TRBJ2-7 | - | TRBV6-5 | TGTGCCAGCAGTTACTCAGGGGGCAAAACCCCGCACGAGCAGTACTTC | CASSYSGGKTPHEQYF
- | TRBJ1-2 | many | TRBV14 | TGTGCCAGCAGCCAAGACAGACAGGACTATGGCTACACCTTC | CASSQDRQDYGYTF
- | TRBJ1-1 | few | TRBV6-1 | TGTGCCAGCAGTGAAGCGGGGGACACTGAAGCTTTCTTT | CASSEAGDTEAFF
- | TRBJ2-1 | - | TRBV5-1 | TGCGCCAGCTGGGGCGGGGTGGACAGATTAAACAATGAGCAGTTCTTC | CASWGGVDRLNNEQFF
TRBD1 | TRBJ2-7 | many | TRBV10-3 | TGTGCCATCAGGCTCGGACAGGAGGTGTACGAGCAGTACTTC | CAIRLGQEVYEQYF
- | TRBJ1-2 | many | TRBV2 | TGTGCCAGCAGTCCAAAGATAGGACGGAGCCACTATGGCTACACCTTC | CASSPKIGRSHYGYTF
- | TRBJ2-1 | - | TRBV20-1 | TGCAGTGCTCCCGGGGGCTCGGACAGCTACAATGAGCAGTTCTTC | CSAPGGSDSYNEQFF
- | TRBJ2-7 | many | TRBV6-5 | TGTGCCAGCAGTTACCTCTACGAGCAGTACTTC | CASSYLYEQYF
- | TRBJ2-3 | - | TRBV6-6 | TGTGCCAGCAGTTACGGTGGGGGCTTAAAGGATGATACGCAGTATTTT | CASSYGGGLKDDTQYF
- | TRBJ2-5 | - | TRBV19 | TGTGCCAGTAGCGATATCCGCCCTCAGGGGCAAGAGACCCAGTACTTC | CASSDIRPQGQETQYF
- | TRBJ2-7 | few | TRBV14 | TGTGCCAGCAGCCAAGATGGGGTGCCCTACGAGCAGTACTTC | CASSQDGVPYEQYF
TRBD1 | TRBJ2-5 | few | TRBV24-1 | TGTGCCACCAGTGATTGGGGGGACAGGACGCAAGAGACCCAGTACTTC | CATSDWGDRTQETQYF
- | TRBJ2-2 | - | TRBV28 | TGTGCCAGCAGTTTAGCTCACACCGGGGAGCTGTTTTTT | CASSLAHTGELFF
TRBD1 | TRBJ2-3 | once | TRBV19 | TGTGCCAGTAGTGTCCAGGGGGAAGGTGGAGATACGCAGTATTTT | CASSVQGEGGDTQYF
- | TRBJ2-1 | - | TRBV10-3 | TGTGCCATCCGAAGCGATAATAACGATCCCAATGAGCAGTTCTTC | CAIRSDNNDPNEQFF
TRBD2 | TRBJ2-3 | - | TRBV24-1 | TGTGCCACCAGTGATGCTACTAGCGGACACACAGATACGCAGTATTTT | CATSDATSGHTDTQYF
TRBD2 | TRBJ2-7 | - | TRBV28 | TGTGCCAGCAGTTTCCTAGCGGGGGGCCCCAATCCCCCCTACGAGCAGTACTTC | CASSFLAGGPNPPYEQYF
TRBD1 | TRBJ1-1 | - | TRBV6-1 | TGTGCCAGCAGTGAAGCAGACAGGGTACGCACTGAAGCTTTCTTT | CASSEADRVRTEAFF
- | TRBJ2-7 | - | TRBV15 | TGTGCCACCAGCAGTGAGGAGGGGAACGAGCAGTACTTC | CATSSEEGNEQYF
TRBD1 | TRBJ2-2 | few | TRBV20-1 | TGCAGTGCTAGACCGGGACAGGGGAGCACCGGGGAGCTGTTTTTT | CSARPGQGSTGELFF
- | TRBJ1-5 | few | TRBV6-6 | TGTGCCAGCAGTTACACACCGGACAGAAATCAGCCCCAGCATTTT | CASSYTPDRNQPQHF
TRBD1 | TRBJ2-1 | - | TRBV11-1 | TGTGCCAGCAGCCCAGGACAGGGGGTAGACAATGAGCAGTTCTTC | CASSPGQGVDNEQFF
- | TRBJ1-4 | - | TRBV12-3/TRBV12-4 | TGTGCCAGCAGTTTAACGACAGTTCAAGAAAAACTGTTTTTT | CASSLTTVQEKLFF
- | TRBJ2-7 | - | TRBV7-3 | TGTGCCAGCAGCTTAAATGCAGGACCAGCCTACGAGCAGTACTTC | CASSLNAGPAYEQYF
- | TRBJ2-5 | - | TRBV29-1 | TGCAGCGTTGCCAGGGGGGTCGGGGAGACCCAGTACTTC | CSVARGVGETQYF
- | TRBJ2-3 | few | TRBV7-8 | TGTGCCAGCAGTGTAGGGGGGGGGGCTTACACAGATACGCAGTATTTT | CASSVGGGAYTDTQYF
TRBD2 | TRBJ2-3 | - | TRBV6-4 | TGTGCCAGCAGTGCTAGCGGGGCCCCTAGCACAGATACGCAGTATTTT | CASSASGAPSTDTQYF
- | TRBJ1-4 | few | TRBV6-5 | TGTGCCAGCAGTTCTCGGCAACCTCTGGGAAAACTGTTTTTT | CASSSRQPLGKLFF
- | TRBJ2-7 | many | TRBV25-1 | TGTGCCAGCAGTGAATTTCTACGGGGAAGTTGGGACGAGCAGTACTTC | CASSEFLRGSWDEQYF
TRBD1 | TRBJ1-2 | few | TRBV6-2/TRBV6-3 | TGTGCCAGCAGTTACGGGACAGGGGCTGGCTACACCTTC | CASSYGTGAGYTF